Here is one T cell receptor beta chain with its context. Its antigen remains undetermined. Base qualities are not recorded, but no much larger clone differs from it by a single base. The donors belonged to the validation cohort of approximately 130 subjects, which was separate from the approximately 660-subject first cohort. Between the V and J ends, shortened by 1 base and 3 bases respectively, the junction contains 16 bases. The CDR3 contains 16 residues, cysteine and phenylalanine counted. Solely the CDR3 DNA is kept, with 48 bases framed from the first base. According to the germline V gene, CDR1 reads SGHTA and CDR2 reads FQGNSA. The data belong to a study of cytomegalovirus exposure and HLA in healthy donors (dated by TCRdb to the late 2010s). In terms of the full investigation: According to a later analysis, the approximately 120 validation repertoires were produced on the same platform as the roughly 720 repertoires of the first cohort. The study aimed to test whether cataloging public T cell receptors could reveal signatures of past pathogen exposure. In addition to the first cohort of roughly 670 subjects, a separate validation cohort of approximately 110 different subjects was used. The study combined high-throughput TCR immunosequencing, statistical association of individual TCRs with disease status, and machine learning to predict cytomegalovirus infection status. Broader findings and caveats from the paper: A later analysis had no HLA typing for the validation cohort, so co-occurrence there was scored across all 110 or so repertoires. Across donors, most TCR sequences were observed very rarely, whereas some public TCRs were present in many individuals. A few of the identified cytomegalovirus-associated TCR beta chains were confirmed in vitro to be specific for cytomegalovirus antigens. The authors suggested that the approach could potentially be extended to other disease states and immunological phenotypes. The classifier was reported to diagnose cytomegalovirus status with high specificity and sensitivity in both the original and validation cohorts. A total of roughly 160 TCR beta chains were listed by the study as associated with cytomegalovirus. Of the cluster scores, 85% to 95% were above 0 in a later analysis, which found that TCRs clustered in the first cohort also tended to co-occur in the 120 or so validation repertoires.

Receptor libraries were prepared by the immunoSEQ multiplex PCR assay. The authors processed their data as follows. A statistical classification framework was developed to diagnose cytomegalovirus status using the catalog of TCR beta chain sequences. The table comes from immuneACCESS by way of TCRdb, which keeps in-frame sequences with V and J called. Part of the clones is missing from these tables; in studies checked, under half for an unresolved V gene and the rest for unknown reasons. V and J calls and clone size come straight from that table; D and trimming were deduced from the DNA. The sample table records roughly 70,000 clones; 95% to 96% of these occur just once. The ten biggest clones cover roughly 5% of the sample.

The clonotype was recovered from a woman under 30 in good health and CMV-seropositive. The chain couples TRBV7-2 to TRBJ2-7; TRBD1 is possibly the D segment (6 matching bases). Sample: PBMCs. The nucleotide sequence reads as follows: TGTGCCAGCAGCTTAGGAGGAGGACAGATAGGCTACGAGCAGTACTTC. Translated, it reads CASSLGGGQIGYEQYF.